This paragraph reports one T cell receptor beta chain. Its antigen is not known. TCR alpha and TCR beta cDNA libraries with sample barcodes and UMIs came from 5'RACE using constant-segment primers. TCRdb reanalysed the 5' RACE reads using MiXCR and keeps one entry per CDR3 protein. The data show approximately 350,000 distinct CDR3 sequences, roughly 14% seen once. The record originates from a study of T-cell memory formation after mild COVID-19. CDR1 is LNHNV, CDR2 YYDKDF, per germline (reference sequence). This CDR3 has 17 amino acids. V was shortened by 1 base and J by 5 bases, with 20 bases between the two germline ends. Regarding the study as a whole: The CD4+ clones that contracted clustered mainly within CM and EM, and the CD8+ clones concentrated in EMRA. Among clones peaking at day 37 in the second wave, SARS-CoV-2 specificity remained unconfirmed. Cross-reactive memory apparently joined, as some responding clones appeared in pre-infection memory.

Source material: PBMCs or a T cell subset sorted from them (not recorded which). This clonotype originated in a man between 18 and 35 years old who had mild COVID-19 (a few samples of this study predate the infection). Cell type and time point are not known. V is TRBV15 and J is TRBJ1-2; a possible D gene is TRBD1 (5 bases). For the CDR3, the DNA is TGTGCCACCAGCAGAGGGGAGGGGCCTTCGTCCCTTTATGGCTACACCTTC. Translation gives CATSRGEGPSSLYGYTF. Full variable domain (outside the CDR3, taken from reference TRBV15 and TRBJ1-2): DAMVIQNPRYQVTQFGKPVTLSCSQTLNHNVMYWYQQKSSQAPKLLFHYYDKDFNNEADTPDNFQSRRPNTSFCFLDIRSPGLGDTAMYLCATSRGEGPSSLYGYTFGSGTRLTVV.